One sample yielded the 17 T cell receptor beta chains listed below, sequenced in a study of human T cells and chemical hapten exposure. TCRdb itself ran the RACE reads through MiXCR, one entry per CDR3 protein. Here the sample spans more than 150,000 distinct CDR3 sequences, around 30% being singletons. This sample's time point: pre-sensitization, week 0. Noted treatment: therapeutic diphenylcyclopropenone sensitization with weekly scalp DPC. The sequencing here drew on whole blood, taken in connection with sensitization to the hapten diphenylcyclopropenone (DPC). The receptor source for this set is a young woman with alopecia areata. Some clones in this sample may be carry-over from other donors' samples.

This clonotype was observed a handful of times. The chain joins TRBV3-1 to TRBJ2-5, with D uncertain. From germline, CDR1 is LGHDT and CDR2 YNNKEL (reference sequence). V dropped 2 bases and J dropped 10 bases, with 8 bases sitting between them. This CDR3 spans 11 amino acids. CDR3 in amino acids: CASSQFGDQYF. CDR3 nucleotides: TGTGCCAGCAGCCAATTTGGGGACCAGTACTTC.

J is TRBJ2-7 and V is TRBV20-1, with D tentatively TRBD2 (6 bases). The CDR3 has 11 amino acids. V lost 6 bases, J lost 6 bases, and 12 bases lay in between. CDR1 and CDR2 (germline): DFQATT, SNEGSKA (reference sequence). Here the CDR3 DNA reads TGCAGTGCAGTGGGCGGGGTCGAGCAGTACTTC. Translation gives CSAVGGVEQYF.

V is TRBV19 and J is TRBJ2-3; 9 nucleotides match TRBD1. Per the germline V gene, CDR1 is LNHDA and CDR2 is SQIVND (reference sequence). CDR3 length: 16 amino acids. The V gene end was trimmed by 5 bases and the J gene end by 4 bases; junction bases not matched to a gene: 10. CDR3 loop: CASSGSGTGHSDTQYF. Written as DNA, the CDR3 is TGTGCCAGTAGTGGGTCCGGGACAGGGCATTCAGATACGCAGTATTTT. Filled out from reference TRBV19 and TRBJ2-3, the complete variable domain reads DGGITQSPKYLFRKEGQNVTLSCEQNLNHDAMYWYRQDPGQGLRLIYYSQIVNDFQKGDIAEGYSVSREKKESFPLTVTSAQKNPTAFYLCASSGSGTGHSDTQYFGPGTRLTVL.

This clonotype was recorded only once. The chain uses TRBV5-1 and TRBJ2-3; a possible D gene is TRBD2 (5 bases). This CDR3 is 15 amino acids long. CDR1 and CDR2 from the germline V gene are SGHRS and YFSETQ. V was trimmed by 7 bases and J by 3 bases, leaving 18 bases between them. The CDR3 nucleotides read TGCGCCAGCGCCCCCCAGCGGTCGGGGACAGATACGCAGTATTTT. It yields the protein CASAPQRSGTDTQYF.

This clonotype was seen a single time. This sequence joins TRBV6-5 and TRBJ2-7, with TRBD1 matching over 7 bases. The CDR3 extends over 15 amino acids. With 0 bases clipped from V and 1 base from J, the junction kept 3 bases outside the gene matches. CDR1 MNHEY and CDR2 SVGAGI come from the germline V gene. This CDR3 reads CASSYSGGLSYEQYF. In nucleotides, the CDR3 is TGTGCCAGCAGTTACTCAGGGGGCCTGTCCTACGAGCAGTACTTC.

V gene TRBV28 combines with J gene TRBJ2-3; D remains unclear. The CDR3 runs 13 residues. Germline assignment: CDR1 MDHEN and CDR2 SYDVKM. Between the trimmed V and J ends, which lost 5 bases and 5 bases, there was a span of 11 bases. This CDR3 is CASSRYRKDTQYF. Written as DNA, the CDR3 is TGTGCCAGCAGTCGATACAGAAAAGATACGCAGTATTTT. The full variable domain, its missing parts supplied by reference TRBV28 and TRBJ2-3, is DVKVTQSSRYLVKRTGEKVFLECVQDMDHENMFWYRQDPGLGLRLIYFSYDVKMKEKGDIPEGYSVSREKKERFSLILESASTNQTSMYLCASSRYRKDTQYFGPGTRLTVL.

The chain carries TRBV6-5 and TRBJ1-1; D is perhaps TRBD1 (6 bases). V lost 0 bases and J 4 bases, leaving 15 bases between the germline ends. Per germline, CDR1 MNHEY and CDR2 SVGAGI. This CDR3 is 16 amino acids long. In nucleotides, the CDR3 is TGTGCCAGCAGTTACTCGGGGGCCCGTCGTGGCACTGAAGCTTTCTTT. This gives the protein CASSYSGARRGTEAFF.

This chain joins TRBV29-1 and TRBJ2-5, with D perhaps matching TRBD1 (7 bases). V was clipped by 5 bases and J by 4 bases, with 11 bases between them. This CDR3 spans 12 amino acids. Per germline, CDR1 SQVTM and CDR2 ANQGSEA. CDR3 nucleotides: TGCAGCGTTAACCAGGGGGGAGAGACCCAGTACTTC. It is translated as CSVNQGGETQYF.

The V gene is TRBV10-2, the J gene TRBJ2-2; either TRBD1 or TRBD2 may fit D (5 bases each). CDR3 length equals 15 residues. V was trimmed by 2 bases and J by 6 bases, leaving 13 bases between them. Germline V gene data show CDR1 as WSHSY and CDR2 as SAAADI. CDR3 sequence: CASSEEGRRAGELFF. CDR3 sequence (DNA): TGCGCCAGCAGTGAGGAGGGCCGCAGGGCCGGGGAGCTGTTTTTT.

CDR3 amino acids: CASGLGQPQHF. The CDR3 nucleotides are TGTGCCAGCGGTTTGGGTCAGCCCCAGCATTTT. The chain employs TRBV6-1 and TRBJ1-5, with unresolved D. The V gene lost 8 bases and the J gene lost 6 bases, with 8 bases spanning the gap. The CDR3 is made up of 11 amino acids. CDR1 and CDR2 (germline): MNHNS, SASEGT.

The chain carries TRBV5-1 and TRBJ1-3, with unresolved D. In germline, CDR1 is SGHRS, CDR2 YFSETQ. The V and J ends lost 7 bases and 0 bases respectively, with 11 bases between them. The CDR3 consists of 14 residues. Here the CDR3 DNA reads TGCGCCAGCCGAGGGCAGCCCTCTGGAAACACCATATATTTT. Translation: CASRGQPSGNTIYF.

This clonotype was seen more than once but under ten times. The rearrangement uses TRBV20-1 and TRBJ2-2; D not resolved. Germline V gene lookup returns CDR1 DFQATT and CDR2 SNEGSKA (reference sequence). Trimming left V 6 bases short and J 6 bases short, with 20 bases between. This CDR3 region has 15 residues. CDR3 nucleotides: TGCAGTGCCCCTCGGTTCCGGGCCAGTTCCGGGGAGCTGTTTTTT. Translating gives CSAPRFRASSGELFF.

The V gene is TRBV18, the J gene TRBJ1-4; no firm D call. V was pared by 3 bases and J by 5 bases, with 19 bases between. Germline CDR1 KGHSH, CDR2 LQKENI. This CDR3 has 17 residues. DNA for the CDR3: TGTGCCAGCTCACCTAACCGGGCCGCCCCGGGGAATGAAAAACTGTTTTTT. Amino acids: CASSPNRAAPGNEKLFF. The full variable domain, with the rest looked up from reference TRBV18 and TRBJ1-4, is NAGVMQNPRHLVRRRGQEARLRCSPMKGHSHVYWYRQLPEEGLKFMVYLQKENIIDESGMPKERFSAEFPKEGPSILRIQQVVRGDSAAYFCASSPNRAAPGNEKLFFGSGTQLSVL.

This clonotype turned up a few times. V is TRBV7-9 and J is TRBJ1-4; D ambiguous. Germline loops: CDR1 SEHNR, CDR2 FQNEAQ (reference sequence). This CDR3 region has 12 residues. The V gene lost 3 bases and the J gene lost 6 bases, with 5 bases spanning the gap. The CDR3 region has the DNA TGTGCCAGCAGCTTTCACTATGAAAAACTGTTTTTT. Translation: CASSFHYEKLFF. The full variable domain, with the rest looked up from reference TRBV7-9 and TRBJ1-4, is DTGVSQNPRHKITKRGQNVTFRCDPISEHNRLYWYRQTLGQGPEFLTYFQNEAQLEKSRLLSDRFSAERPKGSFSTLEIQRTEQGDSAMYLCASSFHYEKLFFGSGTQLSVL.

This clonotype was picked up a small number of times. The chain is built from TRBV28 and TRBJ2-1; D is unresolved. Germline CDR1 and CDR2: MDHEN and SYDVKM. This CDR3 is built from 14 residues. Trimming took off 7 bases at V and 4 bases at J, with 14 bases between the two ends. CDR3 nucleotide sequence: TGTGCCAGCACTATGATCGGCAGATACAATGAGCAGTTCTTC. Its translation is CASTMIGRYNEQFF.

The table lists this clonotype with a few counts. The chain joins TRBV10-3 to TRBJ2-7; possible D gene TRBD1, 5 bases. Trimming cost V 0 bases and J 3 bases, with 15 bases left between them. This CDR3 is built from 16 residues. The germline CDR1 and CDR2 sequences are ENHRY and SYGVKD. The CDR3 protein is CAISESGLSKIYEQYF. The CDR3 DNA sequence: TGTGCCATCAGTGAGTCGGGGCTTAGTAAGATCTACGAGCAGTACTTC.

This rearrangement joins TRBV28 to TRBJ2-7, with D perhaps TRBD1 (6 bases). The V end lost 5 bases, the J end lost 3 bases, and 14 bases lay between the germline ends. Per germline, CDR1 MDHEN and CDR2 SYDVKM. There are 14 residues in the CDR3. The CDR3 spells CASSAAQGFYEQYF. DNA of the CDR3: TGTGCCAGCAGTGCCGCACAGGGCTTCTACGAGCAGTACTTC.